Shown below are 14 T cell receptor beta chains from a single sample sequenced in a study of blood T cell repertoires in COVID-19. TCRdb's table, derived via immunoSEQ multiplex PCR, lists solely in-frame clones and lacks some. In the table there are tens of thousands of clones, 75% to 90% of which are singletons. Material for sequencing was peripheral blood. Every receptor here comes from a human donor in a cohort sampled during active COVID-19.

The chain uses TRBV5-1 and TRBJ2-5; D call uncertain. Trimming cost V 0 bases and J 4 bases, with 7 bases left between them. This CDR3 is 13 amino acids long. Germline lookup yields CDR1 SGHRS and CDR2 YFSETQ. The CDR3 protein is CASSLASGETQYF. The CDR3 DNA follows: TGCGCCAGCAGCTTGGCGTCGGGAGAGACCCAGTACTTC. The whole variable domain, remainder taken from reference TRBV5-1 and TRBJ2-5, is KAGVTQTPRYLIKTRGQQVTLSCSPISGHRSVSWYQQTPGQGLQFLFEYFSETQRNKGNFPGRFSGRQFSNSRSEMNVSTLELGDSALYLCASSLASGETQYFGPGTRLLVL.

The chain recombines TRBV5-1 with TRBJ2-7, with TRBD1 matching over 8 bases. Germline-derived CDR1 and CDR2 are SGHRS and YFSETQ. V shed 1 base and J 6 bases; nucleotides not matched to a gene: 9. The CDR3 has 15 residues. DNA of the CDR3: TGCGCCAGCAGCTTGCCGGGACAGGCTTCAGCCGAGCAGTACTTC. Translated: CASSLPGQASAEQYF.

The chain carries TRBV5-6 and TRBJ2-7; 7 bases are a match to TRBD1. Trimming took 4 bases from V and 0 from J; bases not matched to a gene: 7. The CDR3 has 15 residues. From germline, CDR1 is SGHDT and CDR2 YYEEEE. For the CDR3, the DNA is TGTGCCAGCAGCCAATCCGGGACAGCCTCCTACGAGCAGTACTTC. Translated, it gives CASSQSGTASYEQYF.

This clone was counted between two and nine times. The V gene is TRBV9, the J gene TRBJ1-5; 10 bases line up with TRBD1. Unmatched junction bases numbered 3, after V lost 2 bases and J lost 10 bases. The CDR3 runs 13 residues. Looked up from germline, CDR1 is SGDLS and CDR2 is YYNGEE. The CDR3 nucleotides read TGTGCCAGCAGCGTCCGGGACAGGGGACCCCAGCATTTT. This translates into CASSVRDRGPQHF.

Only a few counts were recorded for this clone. The CDR3, as DNA: TGTGCCAGCAGGAAAGATGAGGGGACTGGCGGGGAGCTGTTTTTT. This codes for CASRKDEGTGGELFF. The rearrangement uses TRBV6-4 and TRBJ2-2, with D possibly TRBD2 on 6 matching bases. V lost 6 bases to trimming and J lost 7 bases, with 18 bases between them. The CDR3 is made up of 15 amino acids. Per germline, CDR1 MRHNA and CDR2 SNTAGT.

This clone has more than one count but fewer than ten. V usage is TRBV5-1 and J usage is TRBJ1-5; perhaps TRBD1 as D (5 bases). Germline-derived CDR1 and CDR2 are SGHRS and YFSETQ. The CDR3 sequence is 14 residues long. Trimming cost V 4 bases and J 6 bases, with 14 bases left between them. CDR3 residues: CASSMGVGRQPQHF. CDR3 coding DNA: TGCGCCAGCAGCATGGGTGTGGGGCGTCAGCCCCAGCATTTT.

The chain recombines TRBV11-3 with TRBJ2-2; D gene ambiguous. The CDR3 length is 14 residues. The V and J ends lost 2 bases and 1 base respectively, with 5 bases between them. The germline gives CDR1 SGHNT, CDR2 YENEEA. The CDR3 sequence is CASSLKRNTGELFF. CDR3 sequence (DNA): TGTGCCAGCAGCTTAAAGAGGAACACCGGGGAGCTGTTTTTT.

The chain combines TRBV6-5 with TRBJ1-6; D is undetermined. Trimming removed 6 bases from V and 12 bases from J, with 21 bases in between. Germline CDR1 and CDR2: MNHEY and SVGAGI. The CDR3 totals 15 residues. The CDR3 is CASSPLARPLGPLHF. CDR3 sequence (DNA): TGTGCCAGCAGCCCGTTGGCGAGGCCCCTCGGACCCCTCCACTTT.

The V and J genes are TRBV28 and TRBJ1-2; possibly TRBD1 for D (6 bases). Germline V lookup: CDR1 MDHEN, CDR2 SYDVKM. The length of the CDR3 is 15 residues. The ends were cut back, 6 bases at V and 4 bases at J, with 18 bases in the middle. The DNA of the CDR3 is TGTGCCAGCAGCTCACTAGGGGGTACCTTCTATGGCTACACCTTC. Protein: CASSSLGGTFYGYTF.

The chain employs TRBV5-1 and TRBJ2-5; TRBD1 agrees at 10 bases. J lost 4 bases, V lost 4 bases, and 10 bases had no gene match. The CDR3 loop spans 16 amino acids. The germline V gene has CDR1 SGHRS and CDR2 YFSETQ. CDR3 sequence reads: CASSRTGGRKTETQYF. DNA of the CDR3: TGCGCCAGCAGCCGGACAGGGGGAAGGAAGACAGAGACCCAGTACTTC.

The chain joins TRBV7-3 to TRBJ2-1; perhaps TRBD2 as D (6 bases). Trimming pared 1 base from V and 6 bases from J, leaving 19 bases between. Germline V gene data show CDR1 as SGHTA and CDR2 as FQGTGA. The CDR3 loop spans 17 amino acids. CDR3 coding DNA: TGTGCCAGCAGCTTAAAGAGGACTACCCTCACCGGCAATGAGCAGTTCTTC. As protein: CASSLKRTTLTGNEQFF.

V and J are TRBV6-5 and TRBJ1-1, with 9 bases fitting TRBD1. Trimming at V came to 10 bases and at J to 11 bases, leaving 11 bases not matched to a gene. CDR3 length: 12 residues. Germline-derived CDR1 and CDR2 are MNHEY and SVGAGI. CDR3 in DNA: TGTGCCAAAGTCCGGGACAGGGTGGAGGCTTTCTTT. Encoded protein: CAKVRDRVEAFF.

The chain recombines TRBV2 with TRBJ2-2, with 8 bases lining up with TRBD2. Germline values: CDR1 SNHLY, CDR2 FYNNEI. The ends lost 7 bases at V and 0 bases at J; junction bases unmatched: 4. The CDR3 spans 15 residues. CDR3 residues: CASKRGGPNTGELFF. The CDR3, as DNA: TGTGCCAGCAAACGGGGGGGCCCGAACACCGGGGAGCTGTTTTTT.

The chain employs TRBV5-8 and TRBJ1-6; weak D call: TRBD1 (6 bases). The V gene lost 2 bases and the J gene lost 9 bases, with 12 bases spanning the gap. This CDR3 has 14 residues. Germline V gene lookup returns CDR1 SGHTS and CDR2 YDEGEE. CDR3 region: CASSFRGEGSPLHF. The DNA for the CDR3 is TGTGCCAGCAGCTTCAGGGGCGAGGGTTCACCCCTCCACTTT.